Presented here are 27 T cell receptor beta chains from one specimen sequenced in a study of CD8+CD57+ T cells in acquired aplastic anemia. Both TCR beta VDJ combination and CDR3 sequence profiling were carried out. Genomic DNA was the template for this profiling. MiXCR, applied by TCRdb to the reads, yields one record per CDR3 protein. The data show 400,000 to 600,000 distinct CDR3 sequences, around 30% seen once. The patients chosen for sequencing had shown expansion of CD8+CD57+ cells (detected by flow cytometry). The sequenced material came from sorted CD4+, CD8+, or CD8+CD57+ T cells (not recorded which) from PBMCs. Every receptor here comes from a human donor with aplastic anemia.

This clonotype came up a few times. This chain uses TRBV20-1 with TRBJ2-5; TRBD2 matches 9 bases. The CDR3 runs 15 residues. In germline, CDR1 is DFQATT, CDR2 SNEGSKA (reference sequence). Unmatched junction bases numbered 6, after V lost 0 bases and J lost 4 bases. The CDR3 region has the DNA TGCAGTGCTAGAGATCTTAGCGGGAGAGGAGAGACCCAGTACTTC. It yields the protein CSARDLSGRGETQYF.

The chain has TRBV11-3 and TRBJ2-7; 7 bases fit TRBD1. The CDR3 extends over 14 amino acids. V trimming: 5 bases; J trimming: 4 bases; junction bases outside the gene matches: 8. Germline V lookup: CDR1 SGHNT, CDR2 YENEEA. This CDR3 reads CASSPQGPFYEQYF. The CDR3 DNA reads TGTGCCAGCAGCCCACAGGGGCCTTTTTACGAGCAGTACTTC.

The rearrangement uses TRBV7-9 and TRBJ2-7; no definite D call. Germline CDR1 reads SEHNR; CDR2 reads FQNEAQ (reference sequence). The CDR3 is made up of 14 amino acids. V gave up 5 bases and J gave up 5 bases, with 16 bases separating them. The CDR3 coding sequence is TGTGCCAGCAGCCGACAACCCGTTTTCGACGAGCAGTACTTC. The encoded protein is CASSRQPVFDEQYF.

The table lists this clonotype with many counts. The J gene is TRBJ1-2, the V gene TRBV6-1; D call uncertain. Germline CDR1 and CDR2: MNHNS and SASEGT. The V and J ends lost 6 bases and 10 bases respectively, with 12 bases between them. There are 11 residues in the CDR3. In nucleotides, the CDR3 is TGTGCCAGCAGGGCAGACAACCTCTACACCTTC. Its protein is CASRADNLYTF.

Regarding this clonotype: The junction shows a germline mismatch at one end, possibly a read error. The chain links TRBV28 to TRBJ1-5; unclear D gene. Per germline, CDR1 MDHEN and CDR2 SYDVKM. This CDR3 is built from 14 residues. CDR3 sequence reads: CASSGFEGNQPPHF. The CDR3 DNA sequence: TGTGCCAGCAGTGGGTTTGAGGGCAATCAGCCCCCGCATTTT.

On this clonotype: This may arise from a read error, as a much more abundant clone is one base away. The chain employs TRBV7-9 and TRBJ1-1, with 9 bases identical to TRBD1. J was trimmed by 4 bases and V by 3 bases; bases with no gene match: 3. The CDR3 has 14 residues. Per germline, CDR1 SEHNR and CDR2 FQNEAQ (reference sequence). The CDR3 sequence: CASSFQQGATEAFF. The CDR3 DNA is TGTGCCAGCAGCTTCCAACAGGGGGCCACTGAAGCTTTCTTT.

The chain uses TRBV10-3 and TRBJ2-7; a weak D match, TRBD1 (8 bases). V was shortened by 8 bases and J by 2 bases, with 16 bases between the two germline ends. The germline V gene encodes CDR1 ENHRY and CDR2 SYGVKD. The CDR3 totals 14 residues. CDR3 bases: TGTGCCATCGCGATACAGGGGGGGACCTACGAGCAGTACTTC. Its protein is CAIAIQGGTYEQYF.

The table lists this clonotype with many counts. The J gene is TRBJ1-2, the V gene TRBV19; D is unresolved. The germline V gene encodes CDR1 LNHDA and CDR2 SQIVND (reference sequence). The CDR3 contains 13 residues. V shed 6 bases and J shed 4 bases, with 12 bases lying between them. The CDR3, as DNA: TGTGCCAGTAGCCGCACCTTTGGCTATGGCTACACCTTC. It translates to CASSRTFGYGYTF.

This clonotype was detected many times. The chain couples TRBV19 to TRBJ2-2; possibly TRBD2 for D (5 bases). The CDR3 runs to 15 residues. Per the germline V gene, CDR1 is LNHDA and CDR2 is SQIVND (reference sequence). Trimming took 5 bases from V and 0 from J, leaving 10 bases between them. The CDR3 coding sequence is TGTGCCAGTAGTCAAGCGGCCACGAACACCGGGGAGCTGTTTTTT. It specifies CASSQAATNTGELFF.

The genes are TRBV10-1 and TRBJ2-7; weak D call: TRBD2 (5 bases). This CDR3 has 13 residues. Germline lookup yields CDR1 WNHNN and CDR2 SYGVQD (reference sequence). V was pared by 3 bases and J by 7 bases, with 13 bases between. CDR3 DNA sequence: TGCGCCAGCAGTGATGGCGGGCCTGGGGAGCAGTACTTC. Protein: CASSDGGPGEQYF.

The rearrangement uses TRBV29-1 and TRBJ2-5; no clear D gene. Trimming removed 4 bases at V and 9 bases at J, with 15 bases between. The CDR3 extends over 12 amino acids. Germline assignment: CDR1 SQVTM and CDR2 ANQGSEA. The CDR3 is CSVGGSNQPQYF. CDR3 in DNA: TGCAGCGTTGGAGGAAGCAATCAGCCCCAGTACTTC.

This clonotype was counted ten times or more. The V call is TRBV10-3, the J call TRBJ1-4; 7 bases match TRBD1. The CDR3 is 13 amino acids. CDR1 ENHRY and CDR2 SYGVKD come from the germline V gene. V gave up 6 bases and J gave up 2 bases; unmatched junction bases: 0. The CDR3 DNA reads TGTGCCATCAGACAGGGGACTAATGAAAAACTGTTTTTT. Its translation: CAIRQGTNEKLFF.

This rearrangement joins TRBV20-1 to TRBJ2-2, with D perhaps assigned TRBD1 or TRBD2 (5 bases each). The germline V gene has CDR1 DFQATT and CDR2 SNEGSKA (reference sequence). V lost 2 bases to trimming and J lost 7 bases, with 14 bases between them. This CDR3 spans 14 amino acids. Here the CDR3 DNA reads TGCAGTGCTAGATCACTAGGGGAAATCGGGGAGCTGTTTTTT. This codes for CSARSLGEIGELFF.

The chain links TRBV14 to TRBJ1-2; D gene uncertain. Per the germline V gene, CDR1 is SGHDN and CDR2 is FVKESK. The CDR3 is 14 residues long. Trimming removed 1 base from V and 2 bases from J, with 8 bases in between. For the CDR3, the DNA is TGTGCCAGCAGCCAAGGTCTCTTCAACTATGGCTACACCTTC. Amino acid sequence: CASSQGLFNYGYTF.

This clonotype was observed at least ten times. The genes are TRBV6-5 and TRBJ1-2; TRBD1 is a possible D gene (6 bases). The length of the CDR3 is 13 residues. Trimming took off 4 bases at V and 6 bases at J, with 12 bases between the two ends. The germline V gene has CDR1 MNHEY and CDR2 SVGAGI. Here the CDR3 reads CASSSQGENGYTF. CDR3 sequence (DNA): TGTGCCAGCAGTTCACAGGGTGAGAATGGCTACACCTTC.

The chain is built from TRBV4-2 and TRBJ1-4, with 8 bases fitting TRBD1. Trimming cost V 1 base and J 7 bases; bases outside gene matches: 8. The CDR3 consists of 16 residues. Germline V gene sequence: CDR1 LGHNA, CDR2 YNFKEQ. CDR3 residues: CASSQGGTGGLEKLFF. Here the CDR3 DNA reads TGTGCCAGCAGCCAAGGGGGTACAGGGGGTCTTGAAAAACTGTTTTTT.

This clonotype was counted at least ten times. The chain uses TRBV7-6 and TRBJ2-3; D perhaps matches TRBD1 (5 bases). The germline V gene encodes CDR1 SGHVS and CDR2 FNYEAQ. There are 14 residues in the CDR3. Trimming removed 1 base from V and 4 bases from J, with 9 bases in between. The CDR3 region is CASSLVQGSDTQYF. The DNA for the CDR3 is TGTGCCAGCAGCTTAGTCCAGGGATCAGATACGCAGTATTTT.

The V gene is TRBV12-3 or TRBV12-4, the J gene TRBJ1-5; D remains ambiguous. The V gene lost 6 bases and the J gene lost 9 bases, with 12 bases spanning the gap. The CDR3 extends over 12 amino acids. The CDR3 reads CASSSGYRPQHF. CDR3 bases: TGTGCCAGCAGCTCGGGCTATCGGCCCCAGCATTTT.

This sequence joins TRBV10-3 and TRBJ1-2, with a possible D match to TRBD1 (5 bases). The V end was cut by 5 bases, the J end by 0 bases, with 13 bases between. CDR1 is ENHRY, CDR2 SYGVKD, per germline. The CDR3 extends over 15 amino acids. The CDR3 loop reads CAISWDLAANYGYTF. The CDR3 region has the DNA TGTGCCATCAGTTGGGACCTCGCCGCTAACTATGGCTACACCTTC.

This clonotype showed up many times. The chain employs TRBV19 and TRBJ1-1; 7 bases are shared with TRBD1. CDR3 length: 14 residues. The germline CDR1 and CDR2 sequences are LNHDA and SQIVND (reference sequence). Germline trimming cut 6 bases from V and 1 base from J; bases unmatched to any gene: 5. The CDR3 DNA is TGTGCCAGTAGGGTACAGGGGACGAACACTGAAGCTTTCTTT. Its protein is CASRVQGTNTEAFF. The full variable domain, rest sourced from reference TRBV19 and TRBJ1-1, is DGGITQSPKYLFRKEGQNVTLSCEQNLNHDAMYWYRQDPGQGLRLIYYSQIVNDFQKGDIAEGYSVSREKKESFPLTVTSAQKNPTAFYLCASRVQGTNTEAFFGQGTRLTVV.

This clonotype was seen many times. The chain links TRBV9 to TRBJ1-2, with 9 bases aligning to TRBD1. Germline lookup yields CDR1 SGDLS and CDR2 YYNGEE. The CDR3 spans 14 residues. V shed 4 bases and J 10 bases; nucleotides not matched to a gene: 11. The chain's CDR3 is CASSSPGQGIAYTF. The CDR3 coding sequence is TGTGCCAGCAGCTCGCCGGGACAGGGAATCGCCTACACCTTC.

This clonotype was seen many times. CDR3: CASSLEQGPNQPQHF. Here the CDR3 DNA reads TGTGCCAGCAGCTTGGAACAGGGCCCAAATCAGCCCCAGCATTTT. The chain combines TRBV5-5 with TRBJ1-5; TRBD1 might be the D (6 bases). Between the trimmed V and J ends, which lost 0 bases and 4 bases, there was a span of 11 bases. Germline assignment: CDR1 SGHKS and CDR2 YYEKEE (reference sequence). This CDR3 is 15 amino acids long.

As for this clonotype: Lacking the conserved final phenylalanine or tryptophan, this CDR3 likely reflects a read error. This rearrangement joins TRBV19 to TRBJ1-6; D gene ambiguous. The CDR3 consists of 16 residues. CDR1 and CDR2 (germline): LNHDA, SQIVND (reference sequence). Trimming removed 3 bases at V and 2 bases at J, with 11 bases between. CDR3 sequence (DNA): TGTGCCAGTAGTATCTCGACGGAAGCCTATAATTCACCCCTCCACCTT. It is translated as CASSISTEAYNSPLHL.

This clonotype was detected ten times or more. This rearrangement joins TRBV29-1 to TRBJ2-5; D is possibly TRBD2 (6 bases). Germline assignment: CDR1 SQVTM and CDR2 ANQGSEA. Trimming took 8 bases from V and 5 from J, leaving 18 bases between them. The CDR3 is made up of 13 amino acids. CDR3 residues: CSIREDQRETQYF. CDR3 DNA: TGCAGCATCAGGGAGGACCAGCGGGAGACCCAGTACTTC. The entire variable domain, with the rest obtained from reference TRBV29-1 and TRBJ2-5, is as follows: SAVISQKPSRDICQRGTSLTIQCQVDSQVTMMFWYRQQPGQSLTLIATANQGSEATYESGFVIDKFPISRPNLTFSTLTVSNMSPEDSSIYLCSIREDQRETQYFGPGTRLLVL.

The chain is built from TRBV10-1 and TRBJ2-7; 8 bases map to TRBD2. Per the germline V gene, CDR1 is WNHNN and CDR2 is SYGVQD (reference sequence). V lost 6 bases and J lost 0; bases outside the gene matches: 4. The CDR3 spans 14 residues. The CDR3 bases are TGCGCCAGCAGGGAAACTAGCGGCTCCTACGAGCAGTACTTC. Translated, it gives CASRETSGSYEQYF.

This clonotype was seen at least ten times. This chain uses TRBV12-3 or TRBV12-4 with TRBJ1-2; 9 nucleotides line up with TRBD1. V trimming: 6 bases; J trimming: 7 bases; junction bases outside the gene matches: 6. The CDR3 consists of 13 residues. CDR3 protein: CASRTGQGFGYTF. For the CDR3, the DNA is TGTGCCAGCAGGACGGGACAGGGTTTTGGCTACACCTTC.

The V call is TRBV19, the J call TRBJ1-1; 10 nucleotides match TRBD1. Germline values: CDR1 LNHDA, CDR2 SQIVND (reference sequence). Unmatched junction bases numbered 21, after V lost 4 bases and J lost 1 base. The CDR3 consists of 21 residues. The CDR3: CASSTQDRGKREGLKNTEAFF. The CDR3 DNA follows: TGTGCCAGTAGTACTCAGGACAGGGGGAAACGGGAAGGGTTAAAGAACACTGAAGCTTTCTTT.